The 15 T cell receptor beta chains in this list originate from one sample, sequenced in a study of T cells of healthy individuals. TCRdb used MiXCR to reprocess the 5' RACE reads, holding one entry per CDR3 protein. Here the sample spans roughly 87,000 distinct CDR3 sequences, approximately 18% being singletons. All receptors come from a human donor in good health.

The V and J genes are TRBV7-9 and TRBJ1-1; weak D call: TRBD1 (5 bases). Trimming pared 1 base from V and 2 bases from J, leaving 8 bases between. The CDR3 length is 14 residues. CDR1 and CDR2 (germline): SEHNR, FQNEAQ (reference sequence). The CDR3 DNA reads TGTGCCAGCAGCTTAGTAAGGGGTAACACTGAAGCTTTCTTT. Encoded protein: CASSLVRGNTEAFF.

This clonotype was counted between two and nine times. CDR3 nucleotides: TGTGCCAGCAGCCAAGTTAGGGGCTACGAGCAGTACTTC. This translates into CASSQVRGYEQYF. This rearrangement joins TRBV4-2 to TRBJ2-7; maybe TRBD1 (5 bases). Trimming stripped 1 base from V and 3 bases from J, with 7 bases between. The CDR3 runs to 13 residues. Germline values: CDR1 LGHNA, CDR2 YNFKEQ.

This clonotype occurred a few times. J is TRBJ1-4 and V is TRBV4-2; D unclear. CDR1 and CDR2 from the germline V gene are LGHNA and YNFKEQ. The CDR3 extends over 14 amino acids. V gave up 0 bases and J gave up 8 bases, with 10 bases separating them. The CDR3 DNA reads TGTGCCAGCAGCCAAGACGGTTGGTGGGAAAAACTGTTTTTT. This gives the protein CASSQDGWWEKLFF.

This sequence joins TRBV7-9 and TRBJ2-5, with 7 bases lining up with TRBD1. Germline CDR1 reads SEHNR; CDR2 reads FQNEAQ (reference sequence). J lost 3 bases, V lost 5 bases, and 9 bases had no gene match. The CDR3 length is 15 residues. CDR3 sequence: CASSPGTVREETQYF. In DNA form, the CDR3 reads TGTGCCAGCAGCCCAGGGACAGTCCGGGAAGAGACCCAGTACTTC.

This clonotype appeared many times. The rearrangement uses TRBV7-2 and TRBJ1-5, with TRBD1 matching 10 bases. The germline gives CDR1 SGHTA, CDR2 FQGNSA. CDR3 size: 13 residues. J lost 8 bases, V lost 4 bases, and 2 bases had no gene match. The CDR3 nucleotides read TGTGCCAGCAGCTCCGGGACAGGGGAGCCCCAGCATTTT. Its protein product is CASSSGTGEPQHF.

This clonotype occurred a few times. The CDR3 DNA sequence: TGTGCCAGCAGGTATAGGGGGGAAGACTACGAGCAGTACTTC. It specifies CASRYRGEDYEQYF. The chain is built from TRBV11-1 and TRBJ2-7, with D perhaps assigned TRBD1 or TRBD2 (6 bases each). The CDR3 covers 14 residues. V was pared by 6 bases and J by 3 bases, with 15 bases between. In germline, CDR1 is SGHAT, CDR2 FQDESV (reference sequence).

This clonotype was counted between two and nine times. The J gene is TRBJ2-4, the V gene TRBV20-1; D not resolved. The V end lost 0 bases, the J end lost 0 bases, and 9 bases lay between the germline ends. Germline CDR1 DFQATT, CDR2 SNEGSKA (reference sequence). CDR3 length equals 15 residues. The CDR3: CSARDGSQAKNIQYF. The DNA of the CDR3 is TGCAGTGCTAGAGACGGTTCGCAAGCCAAAAACATTCAGTACTTC.

This clonotype showed up just a few times. The chain uses TRBV25-1 and TRBJ2-5; 7 bases agree with TRBD1. Germline trimming cut 1 base from V and 3 bases from J; bases unmatched to any gene: 11. CDR3 length equals 17 residues. Germline loops: CDR1 MGHDK, CDR2 SYGVNS. The CDR3 loop reads CASSELGLDRRKETQYF. The CDR3 nucleotides read TGTGCCAGCAGTGAATTGGGTTTGGACAGGCGTAAAGAGACCCAGTACTTC.

This clonotype was seen a handful of times. This chain uses TRBV28 with TRBJ1-2; D might be TRBD1 (5 bases). Germline V lookup: CDR1 MDHEN, CDR2 SYDVKM. CDR3 size: 12 residues. V was clipped by 6 bases and J by 6 bases, with 11 bases between them. CDR3 nucleotide sequence: TGTGCCAGCAGCAGTAGGGGAAATGGCTACACCTTC. Translating it yields CASSSRGNGYTF.

This chain joins TRBV5-1 and TRBJ1-1; TRBD1 agrees at 8 bases. Per the germline V gene, CDR1 is SGHRS and CDR2 is YFSETQ. The CDR3 has 12 amino acids. V lost 3 bases and J lost 8; bases outside the gene matches: 3. CDR3 amino acids: CASSSDRGEAFF. CDR3 nucleotide sequence: TGCGCCAGCAGCTCCGACAGGGGCGAAGCTTTCTTT.

The gene calls are TRBV20-1 and TRBJ1-1; perhaps TRBD1 as D (5 bases). The CDR3 consists of 15 residues. CDR1 DFQATT and CDR2 SNEGSKA come from the germline V gene (reference sequence). The V and J ends lost 0 bases and 5 bases respectively, with 16 bases between them. In nucleotides, the CDR3 is TGCAGTGCTAGAGATATTGGTCGGGGCATAACTGAAGCTTTCTTT. Translated: CSARDIGRGITEAFF.

This chain connects TRBV7-6 to TRBJ2-7; D unclear. CDR1 is SGHVS, CDR2 FNYEAQ, per germline. This CDR3 contains 13 residues. Trimming removed 1 base at V and 3 bases at J, with 7 bases between. The CDR3 reads CASSLVQYYEQYF. CDR3 coding DNA: TGTGCCAGCAGCTTAGTACAGTACTACGAGCAGTACTTC.

This clonotype showed up just a few times. V usage is TRBV10-3 and J usage is TRBJ2-1; TRBD1 matches at 10 bases. Losses at the gene ends were 1 base for V and 9 bases for J; bases not matched to a gene: 6. CDR3 size: 15 residues. Germline CDR1 is ENHRY and CDR2 is SYGVKD. CDR3 DNA sequence: TGTGCCATCAGTGAGTGGACAGGGGGTAGTGGTGAGCAGTTCTTC. Amino acids: CAISEWTGGSGEQFF.

The CDR3 coding sequence is TGTGCCAGCAGTCGTCGGGGGGGGCCCACAGATACGCAGTATTTT. Amino acid sequence: CASSRRGGPTDTQYF. The rearrangement uses TRBV28 and TRBJ2-3, with 8 bases that match TRBD2. Looked up from germline, CDR1 is MDHEN and CDR2 is SYDVKM. V dropped 5 bases and J dropped 2; count of bases not matched to a gene: 6. The CDR3 spans 15 residues.

This clonotype was recorded a few times. The chain is built from TRBV7-3 and TRBJ2-2; no definite D call. The CDR3 has 16 residues. Trimming took 7 bases from V and 5 from J, leaving 20 bases between them. Germline lookup yields CDR1 SGHTA and CDR2 FQGTGA. In nucleotides, the CDR3 is TGTGCCAGCACCACAAGTCTCGGGCTATCTACCGGGGAGCTGTTTTTT. Protein: CASTTSLGLSTGELFF.